The 2 T cell receptor beta chains below were found in one sample sequenced in a study of cytomegalovirus exposure and HLA in healthy donors. The PCR contained 60 Vbeta and 13 Jbeta primers. Data came from immunoSEQ multiplex PCR; TCRdb stores just in-frame clones and leaves some out. The sample has approximately 79,000 clones, over 70% seen once; the top ten hold roughly 6%. The sequencing sample was made of PBMCs. The source of these receptors is a male donor in good health and CMV-seropositive.

The V and J genes are TRBV6-6 and TRBJ1-1, with TRBD1 matching over 8 bases. The CDR3 length is 16 residues. Germline assignment: CDR1 MNHNY and CDR2 SVGAGI (reference sequence). Unmatched junction bases numbered 7, after V lost 2 bases and J lost 2 bases. The CDR3 here is CASSYVQGAVNTEAFF. CDR3 nucleotide sequence: TGTGCCAGCAGTTACGTCCAGGGGGCGGTCAACACTGAAGCTTTCTTT.

The chain employs TRBV13 and TRBJ2-5; 10 bases match TRBD2. The assigned J gene may be wrong: the sequence end matches TRBJ2-7 better. Per germline, CDR1 PRHDT and CDR2 FYEKMQ (reference sequence). The CDR3 covers 14 residues. The CDR3 DNA reads TGTGCCAGCAGCCTAGCGGGGGACTCCTACGAGCAGTACTTC. Translation: CASSLAGDSYEQYF.